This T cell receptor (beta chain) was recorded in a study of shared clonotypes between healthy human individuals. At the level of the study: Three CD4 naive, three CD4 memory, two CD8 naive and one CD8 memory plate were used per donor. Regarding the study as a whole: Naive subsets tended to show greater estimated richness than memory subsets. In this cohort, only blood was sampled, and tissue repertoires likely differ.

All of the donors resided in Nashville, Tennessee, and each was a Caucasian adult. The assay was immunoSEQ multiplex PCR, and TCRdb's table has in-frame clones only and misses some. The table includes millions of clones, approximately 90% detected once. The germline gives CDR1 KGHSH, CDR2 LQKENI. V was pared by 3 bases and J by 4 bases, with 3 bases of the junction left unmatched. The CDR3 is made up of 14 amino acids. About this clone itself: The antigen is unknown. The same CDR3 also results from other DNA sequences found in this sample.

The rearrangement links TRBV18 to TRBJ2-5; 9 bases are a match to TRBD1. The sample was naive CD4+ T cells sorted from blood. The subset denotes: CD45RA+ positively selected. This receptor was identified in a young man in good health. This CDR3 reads CASSPGQGGETQYF. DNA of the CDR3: TGTGCCAGCTCACCGGGACAGGGTGGAGAGACCCAGTACTTC.